The next 18 T cell receptor beta chains were all read from a single sample in a study of PD-1 blockade in classical Hodgkin lymphoma. Time point in this sample: cycle 4 day 1 (C4D1), after more than five weeks of nivolumab. Patients all relapsed after autologous stem cell transplantation, and there was variation in brentuximab vedotin exposure. With magnetic negative selection, CD4+ T cells were purified from PBMCs that had been thawed. Libraries were prepared by immunoSEQ multiplex PCR; TCRdb keeps only in-frame clonotypes and omits some of them. The sample has tens of thousands of clones, over 75% seen once; the top ten hold 3% to 3.5%. Sequencing was performed on CD4+ T cells from blood, taken before the fourth cycle of nivolumab. The source of these receptors is a human donor with classical Hodgkin lymphoma.

This clone was picked up a small number of times. This chain uses TRBV28 with TRBJ1-1; 9 positions match TRBD1. Germline V lookup: CDR1 MDHEN, CDR2 SYDVKM. Trimming at V came to 6 bases and at J to 1 base, leaving 9 bases not matched to a gene. This CDR3 is 16 amino acids long. The CDR3 coding sequence is TGTGCCAGCAGACAGGGGGCGAATTTGCAGAACACTGAAGCTTTCTTT. Translation gives CASRQGANLQNTEAFF.

This clone has a single count. The rearrangement links TRBV5-6 to TRBJ2-7; the D gene is possibly TRBD2 (5 bases). V was shortened by 0 bases and J by 7 bases, with 14 bases between the two germline ends. CDR1 is SGHDT and CDR2 is YYEEEE in the germline V gene. This CDR3 is built from 14 residues. CDR3 nucleotides: TGTGCCAGCAGCTTGGTAAGGTATCGGGGTGAGCAGTACTTC. It is translated as CASSLVRYRGEQYF.

The chain couples TRBV2 to TRBJ1-4; unclear D gene. With 3 bases removed from V and 0 bases from J, the gap between germline ends came to 14 bases. The CDR3 contains 17 residues. Germline V lookup: CDR1 SNHLY, CDR2 FYNNEI. The CDR3 region has the DNA TGTGCCAGCAGTGACCTCTCCTACACCGCAACTAATGAAAAACTGTTTTTT. Translating gives CASSDLSYTATNEKLFF.

The genes are TRBV29-1 and TRBJ1-1; the D gene is possibly TRBD1 (5 bases). V was cut by 4 bases and J by 4 bases, with 16 bases left in between. CDR1 and CDR2 (germline): SQVTM, ANQGSEA. The CDR3 sequence is 14 residues long. As DNA, the CDR3 is TGCAGCGTTGTACCGACAGCCGAAGTCACTGAAGCTTTCTTT. This codes for CSVVPTAEVTEAFF.

The V call is TRBV6-6, the J call TRBJ2-5, with TRBD2 matching over 9 bases. Germline assignment: CDR1 MNHNY and CDR2 SVGAGI (reference sequence). The CDR3 is 15 amino acids. V dropped 5 bases and J dropped 2; count of bases not matched to a gene: 6. CDR3 sequence reads: CASSAPTSGQETQYF. The CDR3 DNA sequence: TGTGCCAGCAGTGCCCCGACTAGCGGACAAGAGACCCAGTACTTC.

This chain links TRBV21-1 with TRBJ2-7; the table assigns TRBD1, which was not confirmed against the DNA. TRBV21-1 is designated a pseudogene. The CDR3 is 19 residues long. In nucleotides, the CDR3 is TGTGCCAGCAGGTCCAACCGGGACAGGGGTAAGAATGGGTGGGGCGAGCAGTACTTC. This encodes CASRSNRDRGKNGWGEQYF.

The rearrangement uses TRBV7-8 and TRBJ1-6; 7 bases are shared with TRBD1. CDR3 length equals 15 residues. Trimming at V came to 1 base and at J to 10 bases, leaving 7 bases not matched to a gene. From germline, CDR1 is SGHVS and CDR2 FQNEAQ. As DNA, the CDR3 is TGTGCCAGCAGCTTAGTTTCGACAGGGTGGTCACCCCTCCACTTT. It codes for CASSLVSTGWSPLHF. Full variable domain (remainder filled in from reference TRBV7-8 and TRBJ1-6): GAGVSQSPRYKVAKRGQDVALRCDPISGHVSLFWYQQALGQGPEFLTYFQNEAQLDKSGLPSDRFFAERPEGSVSTLKIQRTQQEDSAVYLCASSLVSTGWSPLHFGNGTRLTVT.

V and J are TRBV19 and TRBJ1-1; possible D gene TRBD1, 5 bases. V lost 6 bases to trimming and J lost 5 bases, with 10 bases between them. CDR3 length equals 12 residues. Germline CDR1 is LNHDA and CDR2 is SQIVND (reference sequence). The CDR3 nucleotides are TGTGCCAGTAGATTGGGGGGGACTGAAGCTTTCTTT. Translated, it gives CASRLGGTEAFF.

The V gene is TRBV4-3, the J gene TRBJ1-1; the D is unclear. V gave up 0 bases and J gave up 1 base, with 9 bases separating them. The CDR3 is made up of 15 amino acids. Germline CDR1 is LGHNA and CDR2 is YSLEER. The chain's CDR3 is CASSQDSAGNTEAFF. CDR3 nucleotide sequence: TGCGCCAGCAGCCAAGATTCTGCAGGGAACACTGAAGCTTTCTTT.

The chain couples TRBV2 to TRBJ1-1; no firm D call. Germline V gene data show CDR1 as SNHLY and CDR2 as FYNNEI. There are 14 residues in the CDR3. The ends were cut back, 7 bases at V and 0 bases at J, with 12 bases in the middle. The CDR3 DNA sequence: TGTGCCAGCACTTGGAGGCAGATGAACACTGAAGCTTTCTTT. It codes for CASTWRQMNTEAFF.

CDR3 region: CASSLASYNYGYTF. CDR3 nucleotide sequence: TGTGCCAGCAGCTTAGCTTCGTATAACTATGGCTACACCTTC. This rearrangement joins TRBV7-9 to TRBJ1-2; no firm D call. The germline V gene encodes CDR1 SEHNR and CDR2 FQNEAQ (reference sequence). The CDR3 spans 14 residues. The V gene lost 0 bases and the J gene lost 1 base, with 6 bases spanning the gap.

Comments on this clone: Other DNA sequences within the sample encode an identical CDR3. The chain recombines TRBV2 with TRBJ1-1, with D tentatively TRBD1 (5 bases). Trimming cost V 2 bases and J 1 base, with 5 bases left between them. The CDR3 spans 13 residues. CDR1 and CDR2 from the germline V gene are SNHLY and FYNNEI. The CDR3 coding sequence is TGTGCCAGCAGTGAACAGGGGAACACTGAAGCTTTCTTT. It codes for CASSEQGNTEAFF.

The J gene is TRBJ2-5, the V gene TRBV27; D may correspond to TRBD1 or TRBD2 (6 bases each). V was trimmed by 8 bases and J by 0 bases, leaving 16 bases between them. Germline CDR1 MNHEY, CDR2 SMNVEV (reference sequence). CDR3 length equals 15 residues. As DNA, the CDR3 is TGTGCCAGCGCGTCGCCCGGGGGCAACCAAGAGACCCAGTACTTC. Amino acid sequence: CASASPGGNQETQYF.

The V call is TRBV4-3, the J call TRBJ2-3, with 8 bases aligning to TRBD2. CDR1 is LGHNA and CDR2 is YSLEER in the germline V gene. CDR3 length equals 17 residues. V was clipped by 3 bases and J by 5 bases; unmatched bases: 13. In nucleotides, the CDR3 is TGCGCCAGCAGCCAGCACCTCTCGACGGGGGGGCTAGATACGCAGTATTTT. Protein: CASSQHLSTGGLDTQYF.

This clone has only one observation. V gene TRBV9 combines with J gene TRBJ2-1; 8 bases agree with TRBD2. Per germline, CDR1 SGDLS and CDR2 YYNGEE. This CDR3 comprises 17 residues. With 0 bases clipped from V and 6 bases from J, the junction kept 11 bases outside the gene matches. CDR3 in amino acids: CASSVGPEGGGINEQFF. CDR3 DNA: TGTGCCAGCAGCGTAGGGCCTGAGGGCGGGGGGATCAATGAGCAGTTCTTC.

This sequence joins TRBV5-1 and TRBJ1-2; no clear D. This CDR3 region has 13 residues. Germline CDR1 and CDR2: SGHRS and YFSETQ. V was clipped by 0 bases and J by 2 bases, with 5 bases between them. This CDR3 is CASSLVGNYGYTF. CDR3 nucleotide sequence: TGCGCCAGCAGCTTGGTGGGGAACTATGGCTACACCTTC.

The chain links TRBV27 to TRBJ1-2, with 8 nucleotides matching TRBD1. This CDR3 is built from 15 residues. V shed 1 base, J shed 5 bases, and the junction held 6 bases outside the gene matches. Germline V lookup: CDR1 MNHEY, CDR2 SMNVEV (reference sequence). The CDR3 here is CASSLLSGGAYGYTF. The CDR3 bases are TGTGCCAGCAGTTTATTGTCAGGGGGCGCTTATGGCTACACCTTC.

A single count supports this clone. This chain connects TRBV4-2 to TRBJ2-7; 9 bases are shared with TRBD2. The CDR3 length is 16 residues. The V gene's germline CDR1 is LGHNA and CDR2 YNFKEQ. V trimming: 3 bases; J trimming: 0 bases; junction bases outside the gene matches: 6. CDR3 DNA: TGTGCCAGCAGCCACTGGAGCGGGGGGAGCTCCTACGAGCAGTACTTC. Its translation: CASSHWSGGSSYEQYF.